This is a list of T cell receptor beta chains from one sample in a study of post-analysis software for immune sequencing data. Via MiXCR, TCRdb re-called the PCR reads, giving one row per CDR3 protein. The top ten clones hold around 5% of a sample with just over 250,000 distinct CDR3 sequences, 35% to 45% of them seen once. The sample consisted of blood. The receptors were gathered from a girl aged 5-17 years with multiple sclerosis. Both conserved end residues are trimmed from each CDR3. The order of the fields is J gene, V gene, CDR3 protein.

J gene: TRBJ1-1
V gene: TRBV6-6
CDR3 protein: ASTTSGTPNEAF

J gene: TRBJ1-2
V gene: TRBV19
CDR3 protein: ASSKEGAGGYT

J gene: TRBJ2-3
V gene: TRBV12-3/TRBV12-4
CDR3 protein: ASSFLAGGVTDTQY

J gene: TRBJ1-2
V gene: TRBV9
CDR3 protein: ASSAGEDYGYT

J gene: TRBJ1-1
V gene: TRBV25-1
CDR3 protein: ASSEYGASTEAF

J gene: TRBJ2-3
V gene: TRBV10-3
CDR3 protein: AISELLAADTQY

J gene: TRBJ1-2
V gene: TRBV2
CDR3 protein: ASRDRGATDGYT

J gene: TRBJ1-1
V gene: TRBV5-1
CDR3 protein: ASSPEDKIAEAF

J gene: TRBJ1-1
V gene: TRBV11-2
CDR3 protein: ASSLEPGTEAF

J gene: TRBJ2-2
V gene: TRBV7-2
CDR3 protein: ASSQGGNTGERF

J gene: TRBJ1-4
V gene: TRBV12-3/TRBV12-4
CDR3 protein: ASRETGGNEKLF

J gene: TRBJ1-1
V gene: TRBV6-6
CDR3 protein: ASSYRTEATEAF

J gene: TRBJ2-3
V gene: TRBV11-2
CDR3 protein: ASSLDLGADTQY

J gene: TRBJ2-6
V gene: TRBV4-2
CDR3 protein: ASSQTPNPSSGANVLT

J gene: TRBJ1-5
V gene: TRBV10-3
CDR3 protein: AVSQDSNQPQH

J gene: TRBJ2-7
V gene: TRBV5-1
CDR3 protein: ASSLGRGNHEQY

J gene: TRBJ1-1
V gene: TRBV5-1
CDR3 protein: ASSPTPDGTEAF

J gene: TRBJ2-5
V gene: TRBV5-4
CDR3 protein: ASSFSREQETQY

J gene: TRBJ2-1
V gene: TRBV20-1
CDR3 protein: SAGRKLAGSGEQF

J gene: TRBJ2-1
V gene: TRBV9
CDR3 protein: ASSVGPGGPYNEQF

J gene: TRBJ1-2
V gene: TRBV18
CDR3 protein: ASSRRQEYYGYT

J gene: TRBJ2-7
V gene: TRBV7-2
CDR3 protein: ASSLGAVAGTSEQY

J gene: TRBJ2-1
V gene: TRBV5-1
CDR3 protein: ASSSGQGMNTNEQF

J gene: NA
V gene: TRBV20-1
CDR3 protein: SARLAGTYEQY

J gene: NA
V gene: TRBV10-3
CDR3 protein: AISGTSGSEQY

J gene: TRBJ1-5
V gene: TRBV20-1
CDR3 protein: SASRQGQPQH

J gene: TRBJ2-1
V gene: TRBV3-1
CDR3 protein: ASSQSTNNEQF

J gene: TRBJ1-2
V gene: TRBV20-1
CDR3 protein: SADSAPLQWKSYGYT

J gene: TRBJ1-2
V gene: TRBV6-5
CDR3 protein: ASRPDGDYGYT

J gene: TRBJ2-1
V gene: TRBV15
CDR3 protein: ATSSFLGGGGYNEQF

J gene: TRBJ2-7
V gene: TRBV20-1
CDR3 protein: SASGPDEQY

J gene: TRBJ2-1
V gene: TRBV2
CDR3 protein: ASSASGREF

J gene: TRBJ2-1
V gene: TRBV9
CDR3 protein: ASSVASLPKLQNEQF

J gene: TRBJ1-5
V gene: TRBV6-1
CDR3 protein: ASSDSGGGQPQH

J gene: TRBJ2-5
V gene: TRBV29-1
CDR3 protein: SVAVGSGLDQETQY

J gene: TRBJ2-5
V gene: TRBV5-6
CDR3 protein: ASSFGQGRETQY

J gene: TRBJ2-3
V gene: TRBV2
CDR3 protein: ASSEGVDWGTQY

J gene: TRBJ2-5
V gene: TRBV29-1
CDR3 protein: SVSGVLGETQY

J gene: TRBJ2-3
V gene: TRBV15
CDR3 protein: ATSRGAGGTTDTQY

J gene: TRBJ1-1
V gene: TRBV3-1
CDR3 protein: ASSSSTRQGEAF

J gene: TRBJ2-1
V gene: TRBV6-1
CDR3 protein: ASSGQGQRDEQF

J gene: TRBJ2-1
V gene: TRBV20-1
CDR3 protein: SARVAGRPYNEQF

J gene: TRBJ2-5
V gene: TRBV18
CDR3 protein: ASSPGQAQETQY

J gene: TRBJ1-1
V gene: TRBV29-1
CDR3 protein: SVETVNTEAF

J gene: TRBJ2-2
V gene: TRBV28
CDR3 protein: ASNLANTGELF

J gene: TRBJ2-1
V gene: TRBV6-5
CDR3 protein: ASSSGTGIYNEQF

J gene: TRBJ2-1
V gene: TRBV29-1
CDR3 protein: SGGQREWEQF

J gene: TRBJ2-1
V gene: TRBV28
CDR3 protein: ASSSIAGGVDNEQF

J gene: NA
V gene: TRBV12-3/TRBV12-4
CDR3 protein: ASSLELAGDEQY

J gene: TRBJ1-2
V gene: TRBV12-3/TRBV12-4
CDR3 protein: ASSRDRNYGYT

J gene: TRBJ1-2
V gene: TRBV20-1
CDR3 protein: SARVRGQNYGYT

J gene: TRBJ1-1
V gene: TRBV10-3
CDR3 protein: AIWDSLGTNTEAF

J gene: TRBJ2-5
V gene: TRBV10-3
CDR3 protein: AISDGTSGQETQY